What follows are 7 T cell receptor beta chains derived from one specimen sequenced in a study of blood T cell repertoires in COVID-19. Measured with immunoSEQ multiplex PCR; TCRdb has only the in-frame clones, and not every one. Of some 75,000 clones in the sample, roughly 82% are singletons; the top ten hold around 21%. Sample: peripheral blood. The receptor source for this set is a woman of 80 years or more with active or convalescent COVID-19.

This rearrangement joins TRBV18 to TRBJ2-7; D might be TRBD1 (5 bases). The CDR3 has 13 residues. The ends were cut back, 1 base at V and 6 bases at J, with 10 bases in the middle. The germline gives CDR1 KGHSH, CDR2 LQKENI. Here the CDR3 reads CASSPQQGFEQYF. The DNA of the CDR3 is TGTGCCAGCTCACCACAGCAGGGCTTCGAGCAGTACTTC.

This clone was observed a few times. The chain links TRBV4-1 to TRBJ1-6; the D is unclear. There are 13 residues in the CDR3. Germline V gives CDR1 MGHRA, CDR2 YSYEKL. V was cut by 3 bases and J by 8 bases, with 8 bases left in between. CDR3 residues: CASSQVTDSPLHF. The CDR3 nucleotides are TGCGCCAGCAGCCAGGTAACGGATTCACCCCTCCACTTT.

The chain uses TRBV20-1 and TRBJ2-7; D may be TRBD1 (6 bases). The CDR3 is 15 residues long. The V gene's germline CDR1 is DFQATT and CDR2 SNEGSKA (reference sequence). The V and J ends lost 3 bases and 1 base respectively, with 16 bases between them. This CDR3 is CSASYGAGESYEQYF. CDR3 in DNA: TGCAGTGCTAGTTACGGGGCAGGGGAATCCTACGAGCAGTACTTC.

The rearrangement joins TRBV7-2 to TRBJ1-1, with TRBD1 as a possible D gene (6 bases). Germline CDR1 reads SGHTA; CDR2 reads FQGNSA. V lost 6 bases, J lost 3 bases, and 17 bases lay in between. The CDR3 sequence is 15 residues long. CDR3 sequence: CASRFGGSAYTEAFF. DNA for the CDR3: TGTGCCAGCAGGTTTGGGGGCAGTGCCTACACTGAAGCTTTCTTT.

V gene TRBV6-5 combines with J gene TRBJ2-2; D not certain. V was clipped by 2 bases and J by 0 bases, with 7 bases between them. The CDR3 consists of 15 residues. Germline V CDR1 and CDR2: MNHEY, SVGAGI. CDR3 protein: CASSYGRANTGELFF. The CDR3 DNA reads as TGTGCCAGCAGTTACGGGCGAGCGAACACCGGGGAGCTGTTTTTT.

This clone appeared a single time. The rearrangement uses TRBV7-9 and TRBJ1-4; D call uncertain. This CDR3 comprises 14 residues. Germline lookup yields CDR1 SEHNR and CDR2 FQNEAQ (reference sequence). The V end was cut by 5 bases, the J end by 8 bases, with 15 bases between. The CDR3 bases are TGTGCCAGCAGCCCCACAGAATGGAACGAAAAACTGTTTTTT. It codes for CASSPTEWNEKLFF.

The chain combines TRBV5-6 with TRBJ2-7, with no clear D. The CDR3 consists of 13 residues. CDR1 SGHDT and CDR2 YYEEEE come from the germline V gene. V was shortened by 1 base and J by 3 bases, with 8 bases between the two germline ends. The CDR3 here is CASSLSRNYEQYF. In DNA, the CDR3 is TGTGCCAGCAGCTTGAGCAGGAACTACGAGCAGTACTTC.